This TCR beta chain was profiled in a study of T cells in Graves' hyperthyroidism and ophthalmopathy. Across the whole study: Peripheral blood samples were taken at initial diagnosis, prior to any treatment. Study outcomes and limitations: Blood also carried most thyroid clonotypes expanded above 0.001. Ophthalmopathy and stable hyperthyroidism were separated by a 13 V-J model.

This clonotype has a count of ten or more. What it binds is unknown. What was amplified from RNA transcripts were TCR beta CDR3 regions. The study used the HTBI primer set for a first-round RT-PCR of the TCR CDR3. In TCRdb, the multiplex PCR reads were re-called with MiXCR into one record per CDR3 protein. The table lists around 520,000 distinct CDR3 sequences, about 24% of them singletons, with around 11% in the top ten. Patients were excluded for uncontrolled infection, other autoimmune disease, pregnancy or lactation. The CDR3 has 15 residues. Germline V gene lookup returns CDR1 SNHLY and CDR2 FYNNEI. Trimming removed 3 bases at V and 10 bases at J, with 21 bases between.

The sequence was collected from a woman aged 25 to 39 with Graves' ophthalmopathy. Sequences were obtained from blood. This chain joins TRBV2 and TRBJ1-2; D gene uncertain. In DNA, the CDR3 is TGTGCCAGCAGTGAGGGAGCTGGCTCCGGGTCATTCTACACCTTC. Protein: CASSEGAGSGSFYTF.